This TCR beta chain appears in the sequencing data of a study of response to subunit inactivated influenza vaccine. Via MiXCR, TCRdb re-called the RT-PCR reads, giving one row per CDR3 protein. The table includes roughly 790,000 distinct CDR3 sequences, around 20% detected once. Germline loops: CDR1 KGHDR, CDR2 SFDVKD. The CDR3 loop spans 12 amino acids. Trimming shortened V by 4 bases and J by 4 bases, and 6 bases separated the two germline ends. Regarding this clonotype: What it binds is not known.

Notes on the study in general: Authors proposed each seasonal influenza vaccination draws in few new T cells.

The J gene is TRBJ2-5, the V gene TRBV24-1; D unresolved. The sample here was PBMCs from blood, taken 5 days after vaccination. This receptor was identified in a man aged 45 to 65 who received an inactivated influenza vaccine. The CDR3 spells CATSDVGETQYF. DNA for the CDR3: TGTGCCACCAGTGACGTGGGAGAGACCCAGTACTTC.